Reported below is one T cell receptor beta chain. The antigen it binds to is not known. No clone much larger than this one lies a single base away; base qualities are absent. The method was the immunoSEQ multiplex PCR assay. TCRdb provides this immuneACCESS table in a form limited to in-frame rearrangements. Some clones are lacking; in checked studies, under half of them reflect an unresolved V gene, and why the rest are absent is not known. Across this sample there are about 93,000 clones, with 85% to 95% seen only once. The top ten hold just over 2% of the sample. These data are taken from a study of T cell changes during pregnancy in multiple sclerosis (dated by TCRdb to between 2019 and 2020). Regarding the complete study: The study examined how the T cell repertoire changed over the course of pregnancy in women with multiple sclerosis.

Via the germline V gene (reference sequence), CDR1 is WNHNN and CDR2 SYGVQD. Including the terminal cysteine and phenylalanine, the CDR3 comprises 17 residues. The retained sequence is limited to the CDR3, 51 bases, with the frame set at the first base. V is cut back by 3 bases and J by 0 bases, with 5 bases in the junction unmatched. In this chain, TRBV10-1 is recombined with TRBJ2-6, with 7 junctional bases fitting TRBD1. Sample: peripheral blood, taken after pregnancy. The receptor's source is a female donor with multiple sclerosis, enrolled in a pregnancy study. For the CDR3, the sequence is CASSETTGLSGANVLTF. The DNA is as follows: TGCGCCAGCAGTGAAACGACAGGGCTCTCTGGGGCCAACGTCCTGACTTTC.